The T cell receptor (beta chain) described here comes from a study of T-cell reconstitution after alpha-beta-depleted transplantation in children. TCRbeta library construction was performed incorporating unique molecular identifiers. TCRdb used MiXCR to reprocess the PCR reads, holding one entry per CDR3 protein. The table includes hundreds of thousands of distinct CDR3 sequences, approximately 9% detected once. This clonotype has more than one count but fewer than ten. Trimming stripped 5 bases from V and 3 bases from J, with 14 bases between. This CDR3 contains 15 residues. Source: PBMCs from the stem cell graft donor, taken from the stem cell graft. This chain uses TRBV12-3 or TRBV12-4 with TRBJ1-5; perhaps TRBD1 as D (5 bases). The receptor comes from a human donor who donated a stem cell graft to a child with acute lymphoblastic leukemia. The CDR3 region is CASSPGFRDNQPQHF. CDR3 nucleotide sequence: TGTGCCAGCAGTCCAGGGTTCAGAGACAATCAGCCCCAGCATTTT.